This T cell receptor beta chain was recorded in a study of blood T cell repertoires in COVID-19. Some clones are missing from TCRdb's copy, which holds only in-frame ones; the method was immunoSEQ multiplex PCR. Among around 50,000 clones listed, 83% were seen once. The germline V gene has CDR1 MNHEY and CDR2 SMNVEV (reference sequence). CDR3 length: 15 residues. The V end lost 4 bases, the J end lost 6 bases, and 18 bases lay between the germline ends. V usage is TRBV27 and J usage is TRBJ1-2; D is ambiguous. What was sequenced was peripheral blood. The clonotype was recovered from a human donor in a cohort sampled during active COVID-19. The DNA of the CDR3 is TGTGCCAGCAGTTCGTACATTACAGTAAACGATGGCTACACCTTC. Protein sequence: CASSSYITVNDGYTF.